The 29 T cell receptor beta chains listed next were all sequenced from one sample in a study of shared clonotypes between healthy human individuals. The repertoire was sequenced with immunoSEQ multiplex PCR; TCRdb's copy has only in-frame clones and lacks some. Here the sample spans approximately 330,000 clones, around 67% being singletons. Input material: memory CD4+ T cells sorted from blood. Documented subset: CD45RA-negative fraction. These TCRs come from a man aged 30 to 45 in good health.

The V and J genes are TRBV5-6 and TRBJ2-7; D is ambiguous. Germline V CDR1 and CDR2: SGHDT, YYEEEE. This CDR3 is built from 13 residues. V lost 3 bases and J lost 9, with 16 bases in between. The CDR3: CASSSPGLLGQYF. The CDR3 DNA reads TGTGCCAGCAGCTCCCCTGGCCTTCTGGGGCAGTACTTC. The entire variable domain, with the rest obtained from reference TRBV5-6 and TRBJ2-7, is as follows: DAGVTQSPTHLIKTRGQQVTLRCSPKSGHDTVSWYQQALGQGPQFIFQYYEEEERQRGNFPDRFSGHQFPNYSSELNVNALLLGDSALYLCASSSPGLLGQYFGPGTRLTVT.

This chain uses TRBV5-4 with TRBJ2-1; 9 bases map to TRBD2. Trimming removed 2 bases from V and 8 bases from J; junction bases left unmatched: 8. CDR3 length equals 15 residues. Germline CDR1 SGHNT, CDR2 YYREEE (reference sequence). In DNA form, the CDR3 reads TGTGCCAGCAGCTTAGGGTCTAGCGGGAAAGATGAGCAGTTCTTC. Amino acid sequence: CASSLGSSGKDEQFF. The full variable domain, its missing parts supplied by reference TRBV5-4 and TRBJ2-1, is ETGVTQSPTHLIKTRGQQVTLRCSSQSGHNTVSWYQQALGQGPQFIFQYYREEENGRGNFPPRFSGLQFPNYSSELNVNALELDDSALYLCASSLGSSGKDEQFFGPGTRLTVL.

V usage is TRBV11-2 and J usage is TRBJ2-3; tentative D call: TRBD2 (6 bases). Trimming took 5 bases from V and 0 from J, leaving 15 bases between them. The CDR3 loop spans 16 amino acids. The germline V gene has CDR1 SGHAT and CDR2 FQNNGV. Here the CDR3 reads CASSGYRGLSTDTQYF. As DNA, the CDR3 is TGTGCCAGCAGCGGATACCGGGGACTTAGCACAGATACGCAGTATTTT.

The gene calls are TRBV18 and TRBJ1-3; D remains unclear. The V gene lost 0 bases and the J gene lost 0 bases, with 9 bases spanning the gap. The CDR3 contains 16 residues. Germline V gene lookup returns CDR1 KGHSH and CDR2 LQKENI. The CDR3, as DNA: TGTGCCAGCTCACCACCGCCGACGGGCTCTGGAAACACCATATATTTT. Translating it yields CASSPPPTGSGNTIYF. The full variable domain, in which reference TRBV18 and TRBJ1-3 provide the parts outside the CDR3, is NAGVMQNPRHLVRRRGQEARLRCSPMKGHSHVYWYRQLPEEGLKFMVYLQKENIIDESGMPKERFSAEFPKEGPSILRIQQVVRGDSAAYFCASSPPPTGSGNTIYFGEGSWLTVV.

CDR3 nucleotide sequence: TGTGCCAGCCGACCCGGCGGGGGGAACACCGGGGAGCTGTTTTTT. Amino acids: CASRPGGGNTGELFF. V usage is TRBV7-2 and J usage is TRBJ2-2, with 7 bases lining up with TRBD2. Losses at the gene ends were 8 bases for V and 1 base for J; bases not matched to a gene: 7. CDR3 size: 15 residues. In germline, CDR1 is SGHTA, CDR2 FQGNSA. Based on the CDR3 plus reference TRBV7-2 and TRBJ2-2, the full variable domain is GAGVSQSPSNKVTEKGKDVELRCDPISGHTALYWYRQSLGQGLEFLIYFQGNSAPDKSGLPSDRFSAERTGGSVSTLTIQRTQQEDSAVYLCASRPGGGNTGELFFGEGSRLTVL.

The rearrangement links TRBV28 to TRBJ2-7; a weak D match, TRBD1 (5 bases). Germline CDR1 and CDR2: MDHEN and SYDVKM. With 3 bases removed from V and 2 bases from J, the gap between germline ends came to 17 bases. This CDR3 spans 16 amino acids. CDR3 residues: CASSFFVAGHTYEQYF. DNA for the CDR3: TGTGCCAGCAGTTTTTTTGTTGCAGGGCACACCTACGAGCAGTACTTC.

This chain connects TRBV12-5 to TRBJ1-1, with D possibly matching TRBD1 (6 bases). The ends were cut back, 7 bases at V and 0 bases at J, with 21 bases in the middle. This CDR3 is 17 amino acids long. Germline assignment: CDR1 LGHNT and CDR2 FRNRAP. The CDR3 here is CASAPTWGAAMNTEAFF. CDR3 DNA sequence: TGTGCTAGTGCCCCAACATGGGGGGCGGCCATGAACACTGAAGCTTTCTTT.

The rearrangement uses TRBV9 and TRBJ2-5; 8 bases are a match to TRBD2. J lost 4 bases, V lost 3 bases, and 8 bases had no gene match. Germline V lookup: CDR1 SGDLS, CDR2 YYNGEE. This CDR3 spans 15 amino acids. The CDR3 coding sequence is TGTGCCAGCAGCGGAGCGGGAGTCAGTTTAGAGACCCAGTACTTC. Protein product: CASSGAGVSLETQYF. The variable domain in full, completed from reference TRBV9 and TRBJ2-5, reads DSGVTQTPKHLITATGQRVTLRCSPRSGDLSVYWYQQSLDQGLQFLIQYYNGEERAKGNILERFSAQQFPDLHSELNLSSLELGDSALYFCASSGAGVSLETQYFGPGTRLLVL.

The chain joins TRBV10-1 to TRBJ2-7, with TRBD2 matching over 8 bases. This CDR3 region has 15 residues. The trim removed 1 base at V and 7 bases at J, leaving 9 bases unmatched. CDR1 is WNHNN and CDR2 is SYGVQD in the germline V gene (reference sequence). As DNA, the CDR3 is TGCGCCAGCAGTGAGTTCCCAGCGGGAGTGGGGGAGCAGTACTTC. Translating gives CASSEFPAGVGEQYF.

The chain recombines TRBV6-5 with TRBJ2-4; 7 bases are shared with TRBD2. Germline values: CDR1 MNHEY, CDR2 SVGAGI. Trimming removed 5 bases from V and 9 bases from J; junction bases left unmatched: 7. There are 13 residues in the CDR3. The CDR3 sequence is CASSQAGLSIQYF. The CDR3 bases are TGTGCCAGCAGTCAAGCGGGATTGAGCATTCAGTACTTC.

The rearrangement uses TRBV28 and TRBJ2-7; no clear D. Germline V CDR1 and CDR2: MDHEN, SYDVKM. The CDR3 contains 11 residues. V lost 5 bases to trimming and J lost 3 bases, with 5 bases between them. CDR3 nucleotide sequence: TGTGCCAGCAGTACCTACTACGAGCAGTACTTC. Its protein is CASSTYYEQYF. Full variable domain (missing parts from reference TRBV28 and TRBJ2-7): DVKVTQSSRYLVKRTGEKVFLECVQDMDHENMFWYRQDPGLGLRLIYFSYDVKMKEKGDIPEGYSVSREKKERFSLILESASTNQTSMYLCASSTYYEQYFGPGTRLTVT.

V and J are TRBV7-2 and TRBJ2-7, with D unresolved. The germline V gene encodes CDR1 SGHTA and CDR2 FQGNSA. The CDR3 has 14 amino acids. The V gene lost 5 bases and the J gene lost 4 bases, with 15 bases spanning the gap. This CDR3 is CASSPSRSDYEQYF. Written as DNA, the CDR3 is TGTGCCAGCAGCCCGTCAAGGAGCGATTACGAGCAGTACTTC.

The chain joins TRBV5-1 to TRBJ2-7, with TRBD1 matching 7 bases. After removal of 3 bases from V and 5 bases from J, the junction contained 11 bases not matched to a gene. Per germline, CDR1 SGHRS and CDR2 YFSETQ. CDR3 size: 15 residues. The CDR3 coding sequence is TGCGCCAGCAGCTGGGCAGGGGGTAGTGAGAACGAGCAGTACTTC. Translated, it gives CASSWAGGSENEQYF.

The J gene is TRBJ2-1, the V gene TRBV5-1; perhaps TRBD2 as D (5 bases). The germline V gene encodes CDR1 SGHRS and CDR2 YFSETQ. The V gene lost 3 bases and the J gene lost 0 bases, with 13 bases spanning the gap. The CDR3 runs to 16 residues. The CDR3 loop reads CASSSGSQSSYNEQFF. The CDR3 nucleotides are TGCGCCAGCAGCTCGGGGTCACAAAGCTCCTACAATGAGCAGTTCTTC. Full variable domain (outside the CDR3, taken from reference TRBV5-1 and TRBJ2-1): KAGVTQTPRYLIKTRGQQVTLSCSPISGHRSVSWYQQTPGQGLQFLFEYFSETQRNKGNFPGRFSGRQFSNSRSEMNVSTLELGDSALYLCASSSGSQSSYNEQFFGPGTRLTVL.

The gene calls are TRBV6-1 and TRBJ1-2; weak D call: TRBD1 (5 bases). The V gene's germline CDR1 is MNHNS and CDR2 SASEGT. V gave up 6 bases and J gave up 2 bases, with 10 bases separating them. This CDR3 is 13 amino acids long. CDR3 nucleotide sequence: TGTGCCAGCAGCATTGGACACAACTATGGCTACACCTTC. This codes for CASSIGHNYGYTF.

The chain employs TRBV7-2 and TRBJ1-2, with D possibly matching TRBD1 (6 bases). CDR1 and CDR2 from the germline V gene are SGHTA and FQGNSA. CDR3 length equals 14 residues. V shed 6 bases and J shed 4 bases, with 15 bases lying between them. As DNA, the CDR3 is TGTGCCAGCAGTAATGGACAGTTTTCCTATGGCTACACCTTC. Its translation: CASSNGQFSYGYTF.

The chain employs TRBV28 and TRBJ2-7, with 7 bases identical to TRBD1. The CDR3 has 16 amino acids. Germline V gene lookup returns CDR1 MDHEN and CDR2 SYDVKM. V shed 6 bases and J 1 base; nucleotides not matched to a gene: 12. The CDR3 loop reads CASRDRTGIQSYEQYF. The CDR3 coding sequence is TGTGCCAGCAGGGACAGGACAGGAATCCAATCCTACGAGCAGTACTTC.

This clone was observed at least ten times. The V gene is TRBV29-1, the J gene TRBJ2-3, with D perhaps matching TRBD1 (7 bases). The germline gives CDR1 SQVTM, CDR2 ANQGSEA. The CDR3 runs to 14 residues. V was trimmed by 3 bases and J by 6 bases, leaving 16 bases between them. The CDR3 region has the DNA TGCAGCGTTGACAGGGGGGATTTGAGGGATACGCAGTATTTT. This encodes CSVDRGDLRDTQYF.

This clone appeared once. The CDR3 coding sequence is TGTGCCAGCAGCCGTCGGGCAAGTGGAAACACCATATATTTT. This translates into CASSRRASGNTIYF. The chain links TRBV14 to TRBJ1-3; D not resolved. V was pared by 4 bases and J by 3 bases, with 10 bases between. This CDR3 has 14 amino acids. From germline, CDR1 is SGHDN and CDR2 FVKESK.

In nucleotides, the CDR3 is TGTGCCAGCAGTCCTCAAGTATGGACCCAGTACTTC. This codes for CASSPQVWTQYF. J is TRBJ2-5 and V is TRBV28, with unresolved D. Trimming took off 5 bases at V and 7 bases at J, with 11 bases between the two ends. The germline gives CDR1 MDHEN, CDR2 SYDVKM. The CDR3 contains 12 residues.

The chain uses TRBV5-1 and TRBJ1-2, with D perhaps matching TRBD1 (5 bases). Germline V gene data show CDR1 as SGHRS and CDR2 as YFSETQ. The CDR3 length is 15 residues. Trimming left V 0 bases short and J 2 bases short, with 11 bases between. CDR3 bases: TGCGCCAGCAGCTTGGAACCAGGGCACAACTATGGCTACACCTTC. Encoded protein: CASSLEPGHNYGYTF.

The chain recombines TRBV6-1 with TRBJ2-3; unclear D gene. Trimming stripped 4 bases from V and 6 bases from J, with 14 bases between. CDR1 and CDR2 from the germline V gene are MNHNS and SASEGT. The CDR3 is 14 residues long. The CDR3 sequence is CASSVKGSLDTQYF. CDR3 sequence (DNA): TGTGCCAGCAGTGTCAAAGGGTCGTTGGATACGCAGTATTTT.

This clone came up many times. The chain recombines TRBV19 with TRBJ2-6; D unresolved. Trimming stripped 5 bases from V and 0 bases from J, with 5 bases between. This CDR3 is built from 14 residues. Per germline, CDR1 LNHDA and CDR2 SQIVND (reference sequence). The DNA of the CDR3 is TGTGCCAGTAGTCAGAGCTCTGGGGCCAACGTCCTGACTTTC. As protein: CASSQSSGANVLTF.

The V gene is TRBV27, the J gene TRBJ1-1; weak D call: TRBD1 (5 bases). Trimming removed 2 bases at V and 4 bases at J, with 14 bases between. There are 15 residues in the CDR3. Looked up from germline, CDR1 is MNHEY and CDR2 is SMNVEV (reference sequence). CDR3 in DNA: TGTGCCAGCAGTTTAGGGGCGGGGGTAGGCACTGAAGCTTTCTTT. As protein: CASSLGAGVGTEAFF.

The genes are TRBV28 and TRBJ2-7, with D unclear. The V and J ends lost 2 bases and 1 base respectively, with 6 bases between them. Germline-derived CDR1 and CDR2 are MDHEN and SYDVKM. CDR3 length: 13 residues. The DNA of the CDR3 is TGTGCCAGCAGTTTAACACCATCCTACGAGCAGTACTTC. Its translation is CASSLTPSYEQYF.

This clone came up a few times. The genes are TRBV6-5 and TRBJ2-7; D is perhaps TRBD2 (5 bases). This CDR3 is 15 amino acids long. Between the trimmed V and J ends, which lost 6 bases and 4 bases, there was a span of 19 bases. Germline-derived CDR1 and CDR2 are MNHEY and SVGAGI. The CDR3 nucleotides read TGTGCCAGCAGACGCCTCGGAGCGGCTGTATACGAGCAGTACTTC. The encoded protein is CASRRLGAAVYEQYF.

Of note for this clone: Within the sample, other DNA sequences also encode this same CDR3. J is TRBJ2-7 and V is TRBV10-3; possible D gene TRBD1, 6 bases. Germline V lookup: CDR1 ENHRY, CDR2 SYGVKD. Trimming took off 3 bases at V and 4 bases at J, with 7 bases between the two ends. This CDR3 has 12 residues. The CDR3 loop reads CAISEGQYEQYF. The DNA for the CDR3 is TGTGCCATCAGTGAAGGACAGTACGAGCAGTACTTC.

The chain combines TRBV19 with TRBJ2-3; 10 bases match TRBD2. J was trimmed by 3 bases and V by 3 bases; bases with no gene match: 3. The CDR3 length is 15 residues. Germline CDR1 reads LNHDA; CDR2 reads SQIVND (reference sequence). Written as DNA, the CDR3 is TGTGCCAGTAGTATCAGCGGGAGGGAAACAGATACGCAGTATTTT. Residues: CASSISGRETDTQYF.

The gene calls are TRBV9 and TRBJ2-3; 11 bases are shared with TRBD2. With V trimmed by 0 bases and J by 6 bases, 9 bases remained unmatched. CDR1 is SGDLS, CDR2 YYNGEE, per germline. The CDR3 extends over 17 amino acids. CDR3 loop: CASSVVAGGPGGDTQYF. Here the CDR3 DNA reads TGTGCCAGCAGCGTAGTAGCGGGAGGGCCAGGGGGGGATACGCAGTATTTT.